These 10 T cell receptor beta chains were sequenced from one sample in a study of siplizumab effects on memory and regulatory T cells. Their specific antigens are unknown. Coculture of the mixed lymphocyte reaction cells took place at 37 degrees C and lasted 6 days. Here immunoSEQ multiplex PCR was the method, and the copy in TCRdb shows in-frame clones only, minus some. The profile shows fewer than 25,000 clones, about 45% of them singletons. Material for sequencing was CFSE-low (dividing) CD4+ T cells sorted from an allogeneic mixed lymphocyte reaction. The receptor set was obtained from a human donor in good health; the cells came from an allogeneic mixed lymphocyte reaction. Some clones in this sample may be carry-over from other donors' samples.

The chain is built from TRBV10-2 and TRBJ1-2, with 7 nucleotides matching TRBD1. Germline V gives CDR1 WSHSY, CDR2 SAAADI. Trimming removed 11 bases from V and 7 bases from J; junction bases left unmatched: 13. This CDR3 is built from 13 residues. The CDR3 DNA follows: TGCGCCGCAGCGGAGGGGGCGGGTTTTGGCTACACCTTC. Its translation is CAAAEGAGFGYTF.

This clone was counted only a few times. The chain employs TRBV27 and TRBJ1-6; D may be TRBD1 (5 bases). The germline gives CDR1 MNHEY, CDR2 SMNVEV (reference sequence). The CDR3 totals 15 residues. V was trimmed by 5 bases and J by 8 bases, leaving 16 bases between them. The CDR3 DNA reads TGTGCCAGCAGTCCCGTGGGGACCCCGTATTCACCCCTCCACTTT. Amino acids: CASSPVGTPYSPLHF.

The V gene is TRBV6-5, the J gene TRBJ2-1, with D perhaps matching TRBD1 (6 bases). The ends were cut back, 5 bases at V and 8 bases at J, with 10 bases in the middle. The CDR3 covers 12 residues. Germline V gives CDR1 MNHEY, CDR2 SVGAGI. The CDR3 nucleotides are TGTGCCAGCAGTCAGGGGAGCCATGAGCAGTTCTTC. Residues: CASSQGSHEQFF.

This chain uses TRBV5-1 with TRBJ1-2; 10 positions agree with TRBD1. CDR1 and CDR2 from the germline V gene are SGHRS and YFSETQ. The CDR3 is 13 residues long. The J segment lost 6 bases and the V segment lost 3 bases, leaving 2 bases of the junction unmatched. This CDR3 is CASSSTGGDGYTF. The CDR3 DNA sequence: TGCGCCAGCAGCTCGACAGGGGGCGATGGCTACACCTTC.

This clone was observed a few times. V and J are TRBV6-1 and TRBJ1-2; 9 bases are a match to TRBD1. V lost 6 bases and J lost 2; bases outside the gene matches: 4. CDR1 is MNHNS, CDR2 SASEGT, per germline. This CDR3 has 14 residues. CDR3 sequence (DNA): TGTGCCAGCAGGTCGACAGGGGGAAACTATGGCTACACCTTC. Translation: CASRSTGGNYGYTF.

This chain uses TRBV6-1 with TRBJ1-1; possibly TRBD1 for D (5 bases). CDR3 length equals 15 residues. The V end was cut by 6 bases, the J end by 0 bases, with 14 bases between. Per germline, CDR1 MNHNS and CDR2 SASEGT. CDR3 nucleotide sequence: TGTGCCAGCAGGTCCGAGACAGTTATGAACACTGAAGCTTTCTTT. The encoded protein is CASRSETVMNTEAFF.

The chain uses TRBV7-9 and TRBJ1-2, with 9 nucleotides matching TRBD1. From germline, CDR1 is SEHNR and CDR2 FQNEAQ (reference sequence). This CDR3 has 15 amino acids. Trimming took 5 bases from V and 2 from J; bases not matched to a gene: 6. The CDR3 sequence is CASSLGQGINYGYTF. The CDR3 nucleotides are TGTGCCAGCAGCCTAGGACAGGGGATCAACTATGGCTACACCTTC.

The chain uses TRBV2 and TRBJ2-7; unclear D gene. V shed 5 bases and J shed 3 bases, with 8 bases lying between them. The CDR3 totals 12 residues. Germline CDR1 and CDR2: SNHLY and FYNNEI. DNA of the CDR3: TGTGCCAGCAGTCCCAATTACTACGAGCAGTACTTC. Protein sequence: CASSPNYYEQYF.

The chain joins TRBV5-4 to TRBJ1-6; D is ambiguous. V lost 0 bases and J lost 10, with 8 bases in between. The length of the CDR3 is 13 residues. The germline V gene has CDR1 SGHNT and CDR2 YYREEE (reference sequence). The chain's CDR3 is CASSLAGRSPLHF. The CDR3 DNA reads TGTGCCAGCAGCTTGGCCGGGAGGTCACCCCTCCACTTT.

The chain joins TRBV2 to TRBJ2-3; 9 bases fit TRBD2. CDR1 is SNHLY and CDR2 is FYNNEI in the germline V gene. The length of the CDR3 is 15 residues. V gave up 6 bases and J gave up 2 bases; unmatched junction bases: 6. The CDR3 bases are TGTGCCAGCAGCCTAGCGGGACTACCCACAGATACGCAGTATTTT. Its translation: CASSLAGLPTDTQYF.